This T cell receptor (beta chain) emerged from a study of lymphopenia after photon versus proton radiotherapy. Overall study findings and caveats: Only patients who died were analyzed for survival; proton advantage is unproven.

As regards this clone: The target antigen is unknown.

The germline CDR1 and CDR2 sequences are DFQATT and SNEGSKA (reference sequence). The CDR3 is 11 amino acids. Libraries were prepared by immunoSEQ multiplex PCR; TCRdb keeps only in-frame clonotypes and omits some of them. The sample yields approximately 65,000 clones, approximately 91% seen once. The sequence was collected from a woman in her seventies with pancreatic cancer. The rearrangement links TRBV20-1 to TRBJ2-5; maybe TRBD1 (6 bases). The J call may be faulty, since TRBJ2-7 better matches the DNA end. The sample here was peripheral blood, taken from a patient treated with photon-based radiotherapy. The CDR3 here is CSPVGGDEQYF. Here the CDR3 DNA reads TGCAGTCCCGTAGGGGGAGACGAGCAGTACTTC.